This T cell receptor (beta chain) is drawn from a study of blood T cell repertoires in COVID-19. This CDR3 has 17 amino acids. In germline, CDR1 is MNHEY, CDR2 SVGEGT. The junction had 12 bases not matched to a gene; V was cut back by 4 bases and J by 4 bases. Assay used: immunoSEQ multiplex PCR; TCRdb lists only in-frame clones, some missing. The sample records about 100,000 clones, approximately 86% being singletons. The sample was peripheral blood. The TCR originated in a man older than 75 with acute or convalescent COVID-19. The chain links TRBV6-2 or TRBV6-3 to TRBJ2-5; 10 positions agree with TRBD1. The CDR3 DNA reads as TGTGCCAGCAGTTCCGTCGGGACAGGGGATATTCGAGAGACCCAGTACTTC. Its protein is CASSSVGTGDIRETQYF.